The clone carrying this T cell receptor beta chain showed up many times. This sample was taken from a study of control samples from healthy donors and cancer patients. Profiling relied on immunoSEQ multiplex PCR, and the TCRdb table lists in-frame clones only, not all of them. Of more than 95,000 clones listed, 93% were seen once; the top ten hold less than 10%. The germline V gene has CDR1 SNHLY and CDR2 FYNNEI. The CDR3 spans 15 residues. With 2 bases clipped from V and 3 bases from J, the junction kept 3 bases outside the gene matches. The V call is TRBV2, the J call TRBJ2-2; 7 bases are a match to TRBD1. The sample taken for sequencing was blood. This TCR was sampled from a man aged 18 to 35 in good health. The CDR3 DNA reads as TGTGCCAGCAGTGAACAGGGGGTAGACACCGGGGAGCTGTTTTTT. Translated: CASSEQGVDTGELFF.